The sequence of this T cell receptor beta chain was determined in a study of T-cell reconstitution after alpha-beta-depleted transplantation in children. Researchers prepared the TCRbeta library using unique molecular identifiers, the study reports. One entry per CDR3 protein, called by TCRdb with MiXCR from the PCR reads. This sample yields about 830,000 distinct CDR3 sequences, of which 15% to 20% are seen a single time; around 4.5% belongs to the top ten. A word on this clonotype: What it binds is not known.

The CDR3 length is 15 residues. With 4 bases removed from V and 2 bases from J, the gap between germline ends came to 15 bases. Germline assignment: CDR1 SGHRS and CDR2 YFSETQ. Study results and caveats: Among T cells one year after transplant, newly produced cells accounted for most counts and diversity. Day-60 TCRbeta diversity that was high in some patients was derived from surviving recipient T cells and thymic progenitors. Approximately two months post-transplant, alpha-beta T cells reportedly originated from several hundred expanded graft clones.

The chain combines TRBV5-1 with TRBJ2-5; D possibly matches TRBD1 or TRBD2 (5 bases each). The source is a male patient between 10 and 17 years old who had a stem cell transplant for acute lymphoblastic leukemia, so the T cells may come from the graft donor. The material was PBMCs, mostly from graft donor cells, obtained 360 days after TCRalphabeta/CD19-depleted stem cell transplant. CDR3 residues: CASSPGRRTQETQYF. The CDR3 coding sequence is TGCGCCAGCAGCCCGGGACGACGTACGCAAGAGACCCAGTACTTC.